The 19 T cell receptor beta chains in this list originate from one sample, sequenced in a study of cytomegalovirus exposure and HLA in healthy donors. Primers for the PCR totalled 60 Vbeta and 13 Jbeta. Here immunoSEQ multiplex PCR was the method, and the copy in TCRdb shows in-frame clones only, minus some. The table has 100,000 to 150,000 clones, 60% to 85% seen once. The specimen sequenced was PBMCs. The receptors stem from a female donor in good health and CMV-seronegative.

This clone has a handful of counts. The genes are TRBV7-3 and TRBJ2-2; 7 positions match TRBD2. Germline CDR1 is SGHTA and CDR2 is FQGTGA. The J segment lost 0 bases and the V segment lost 6 bases, leaving 7 bases of the junction unmatched. The CDR3 totals 16 residues. The CDR3 protein is CASRSGGTTNTGELFF. DNA of the CDR3: TGTGCCAGCAGATCCGGGGGGACGACGAACACCGGGGAGCTGTTTTTT.

This clone has a handful of counts. The chain links TRBV28 to TRBJ2-7; no clear D gene. Germline V gene data show CDR1 as MDHEN and CDR2 as SYDVKM. The CDR3 consists of 12 residues. Trimming left V 8 bases short and J 7 bases short, with 15 bases between. The CDR3 DNA is TGTGCCAGCCACACGGGTCCCACGGAGCAGTACTTC. It codes for CASHTGPTEQYF.

The chain links TRBV7-2 to TRBJ2-3, with a possible D match to TRBD2 (5 bases). The CDR3 has 17 residues. CDR1 is SGHTA, CDR2 FQGNSA, per germline. Trimming shortened V by 1 base and J by 5 bases, and 19 bases separated the two germline ends. The CDR3 here is CASSLEPEGRLRDTQYF. In DNA form, the CDR3 reads TGTGCCAGCAGCTTAGAGCCAGAGGGCCGTTTACGAGATACGCAGTATTTT.

Comments on this clone: At the DNA level, this CDR3 is encoded by other sequences in the same sample as well. The rearrangement joins TRBV19 to TRBJ2-3; D is ambiguous. Trimming took off 2 bases at V and 6 bases at J, with 6 bases between the two ends. The CDR3 has 12 residues. Germline V CDR1 and CDR2: LNHDA, SQIVND (reference sequence). CDR3 coding DNA: TGTGCCAGTAGTATAACTACCGATACGCAGTATTTT. Translation: CASSITTDTQYF. Full variable domain (outside the CDR3, taken from reference TRBV19 and TRBJ2-3): DGGITQSPKYLFRKEGQNVTLSCEQNLNHDAMYWYRQDPGQGLRLIYYSQIVNDFQKGDIAEGYSVSREKKESFPLTVTSAQKNPTAFYLCASSITTDTQYFGPGTRLTVL.

In its sample, this clone was seen a few times. This sequence joins TRBV28 and TRBJ1-1; D not resolved. Trimming shortened V by 7 bases and J by 0 bases, and 12 bases separated the two germline ends. The CDR3 runs to 14 residues. Germline assignment: CDR1 MDHEN and CDR2 SYDVKM. CDR3 sequence reads: CASIERVLNTEAFF. The DNA of the CDR3 is TGTGCCAGCATCGAGAGGGTTCTGAACACTGAAGCTTTCTTT.

This clone was observed a few times. The rearrangement links TRBV2 to TRBJ1-2; D is unclear. CDR3 size: 12 residues. Germline lookup yields CDR1 SNHLY and CDR2 FYNNEI. Trimming took off 7 bases at V and 4 bases at J, with 10 bases between the two ends. CDR3 loop: CASNTGVYGYTF. The CDR3 DNA is TGTGCCAGCAATACCGGGGTCTATGGCTACACCTTC.

In this sample, this clone turned up a few times. The chain couples TRBV19 to TRBJ1-5; TRBD1 is a possible D gene (5 bases). Trimming pared 7 bases from V and 0 bases from J, leaving 13 bases between. Germline V lookup: CDR1 LNHDA, CDR2 SQIVND (reference sequence). The CDR3 length is 15 residues. The CDR3, as DNA: TGTGCCAGTAAAGTGGAGGGGTTTAGCAATCAGCCCCAGCATTTT. Translating gives CASKVEGFSNQPQHF.

The rearrangement uses TRBV7-9 and TRBJ1-2; D gene ambiguous. The germline gives CDR1 SEHNR, CDR2 FQNEAQ (reference sequence). V was shortened by 6 bases and J by 3 bases, with 14 bases between the two germline ends. The CDR3 is 14 residues long. The CDR3 protein is CASSLDSWDYGYTF. The CDR3, as DNA: TGTGCCAGCAGTCTAGACTCATGGGACTATGGCTACACCTTC.

V usage is TRBV7-6 and J usage is TRBJ1-4; no clear D. This CDR3 has 15 amino acids. In germline, CDR1 is SGHVS, CDR2 FNYEAQ. Trimming pared 1 base from V and 0 bases from J, leaving 6 bases between. CDR3: CASSLGSTTNEKLFF. The CDR3, as DNA: TGTGCCAGCAGCTTAGGATCTACAACTAATGAAAAACTGTTTTTT.

CDR3 loop: CASSPRTGGLTDTQYF. The CDR3 coding sequence is TGTGCCAGCAGCCCCCGGACAGGGGGCTTGACAGATACGCAGTATTTT. The chain carries TRBV5-4 and TRBJ2-3; 11 bases fit TRBD1. Trimming removed 4 bases from V and 3 bases from J; junction bases left unmatched: 7. Germline V lookup: CDR1 SGHNT, CDR2 YYREEE (reference sequence). The CDR3 is 16 amino acids.

This clone was seen once. The chain joins TRBV6-5 to TRBJ2-5; possible D gene TRBD2, 5 bases. The V gene lost 6 bases and the J gene lost 5 bases, with 16 bases spanning the gap. The CDR3 consists of 14 residues. Germline CDR1 MNHEY, CDR2 SVGAGI. The CDR3 sequence is CASSQGQRGETQYF. In DNA form, the CDR3 reads TGTGCCAGCAGCCAAGGGCAGAGAGGGGAGACCCAGTACTTC.

V gene TRBV7-8 combines with J gene TRBJ2-1; 8 nucleotides align to TRBD1. This CDR3 is built from 14 residues. Germline loops: CDR1 SGHVS, CDR2 FQNEAQ. V gave up 1 base and J gave up 6 bases; unmatched junction bases: 2. CDR3 residues: CASSLGTGTNEQFF. The CDR3 region has the DNA TGTGCCAGCAGCTTAGGGACAGGGACCAATGAGCAGTTCTTC. Combining the CDR3 with reference TRBV7-8 and TRBJ2-1 gives the whole variable domain GAGVSQSPRYKVAKRGQDVALRCDPISGHVSLFWYQQALGQGPEFLTYFQNEAQLDKSGLPSDRFFAERPEGSVSTLKIQRTQQEDSAVYLCASSLGTGTNEQFFGPGTRLTVL.

V gene TRBV19 combines with J gene TRBJ2-1; TRBD1 agrees at 8 bases. This CDR3 comprises 16 residues. Germline-derived CDR1 and CDR2 are LNHDA and SQIVND (reference sequence). V lost 3 bases to trimming and J lost 5 bases; unmatched junction nucleotides: 9. CDR3 amino acids: CASSISAGTGNNEQFF. The CDR3 DNA reads TGTGCCAGTAGTATTTCGGCAGGGACAGGCAACAATGAGCAGTTCTTC.

V usage is TRBV5-6 and J usage is TRBJ1-6; D is perhaps TRBD1 (6 bases). Trimming shortened V by 4 bases and J by 14 bases, and 16 bases separated the two germline ends. This CDR3 has 13 residues. Germline V CDR1 and CDR2: SGHDT, YYEEEE. The CDR3 region is CASSATGGQTLHF. CDR3 DNA sequence: TGTGCCAGCAGCGCGACGGGGGGGCAGACCCTCCACTTT. Together with reference TRBV5-6 and TRBJ1-6, the CDR3 gives the full variable domain: DAGVTQSPTHLIKTRGQQVTLRCSPKSGHDTVSWYQQALGQGPQFIFQYYEEEERQRGNFPDRFSGHQFPNYSSELNVNALLLGDSALYLCASSATGGQTLHFGNGTRLTVT.

For the CDR3, the DNA is TGTGCCAGCAGTTCGTCAGGGGGCGTTTATGAAAAACTGTTTTTT. It yields the protein CASSSSGGVYEKLFF. The genes are TRBV28 and TRBJ1-4; TRBD1 matches at 8 bases. With 4 bases clipped from V and 6 bases from J, the junction kept 7 bases outside the gene matches. Looked up from germline, CDR1 is MDHEN and CDR2 is SYDVKM. This CDR3 has 15 amino acids.

The V gene is TRBV19, the J gene TRBJ1-2; the match to TRBD1 covers 7 bases. The CDR3 consists of 14 residues. CDR1 LNHDA and CDR2 SQIVND come from the germline V gene (reference sequence). The ends lost 7 bases at V and 0 bases at J; junction bases unmatched: 5. The CDR3 is CASTQGQSNYGYTF. The CDR3 nucleotides are TGTGCCAGTACCCAGGGACAGTCTAACTATGGCTACACCTTC.

The chain has TRBV6-6 and TRBJ2-1; a weak D match, TRBD1 (6 bases). Germline CDR1 is MNHNY and CDR2 is SVGAGI (reference sequence). V gave up 7 bases and J gave up 10 bases, with 11 bases separating them. The CDR3 length is 11 residues. As DNA, the CDR3 is TGTGCCAGCACTCACAGGGAAGAGCAGTTCTTC. Its protein product is CASTHREEQFF.

V gene TRBV5-1 combines with J gene TRBJ2-4; TRBD1 matches 10 bases. The germline gives CDR1 SGHRS, CDR2 YFSETQ. The CDR3 is 16 residues long. With V trimmed by 2 bases and J by 1 base, 3 bases remained unmatched. CDR3 nucleotide sequence: TGCGCCAGCAGCTTCTGGACAGGGGGGGCCAAAAACATTCAGTACTTC. Protein sequence: CASSFWTGGAKNIQYF.

This clone is a singleton in its sample. J is TRBJ1-2 and V is TRBV28; the D is unclear. The CDR3 sequence is 12 residues long. Germline V gives CDR1 MDHEN, CDR2 SYDVKM. Trimming shortened V by 4 bases and J by 8 bases, and 11 bases separated the two germline ends. The chain's CDR3 is CASSSRVDGYTF. For the CDR3, the DNA is TGTGCCAGCAGTTCCCGGGTAGACGGCTACACCTTC.